This T cell receptor beta chain was profiled in a study of T cell changes during pregnancy in multiple sclerosis. Germline loops: CDR1 MNHEY, CDR2 SVGAGI. This CDR3 contains 12 residues. The V end was cut by 6 bases, the J end by 1 base, with 5 bases between. The method was immunoSEQ multiplex PCR; TCRdb's version includes in-frame clones alone and lacks a portion of them. This table holds 65,000 to 95,000 clones, 89% found once. J is TRBJ2-3 and V is TRBV6-5, with D uncertain. The sequence was collected from a female donor with multiple sclerosis, enrolled in a pregnancy study. Specimen: peripheral blood, collected before pregnancy. In nucleotides, the CDR3 is TGTGCCAGCAGAAGAGGCACAGATACGCAGTATTTT. Translating gives CASRRGTDTQYF.